The clone carrying this T cell receptor (beta chain) was seen a few times. As yet, its antigen is unknown. The data stem from a study of cytomegalovirus exposure and HLA in healthy donors. Study-level points and caveats: Later, TCR association rates were found to vary by HLA locus, highest for DRB1 and lowest for HLA-C. Fewer N-insertions than the roughly 670-donor mean were reportedly shown by an Asian-associated ancestry cluster in a later analysis. For most subjects, TCR beta sequences were reported to predict HLA-A and HLA-B alleles with accuracy. In an earlier analysis, most TCR beta V segments were productive about 90% or about 30% of the time.

V gave up 7 bases and J gave up 4 bases; unmatched junction bases: 21. This CDR3 contains 18 residues. CDR1 SGHDT and CDR2 YYEEEE come from the germline V gene. 60 Vbeta and 13 Jbeta primers were used in PCR. Clones were sequenced by immunoSEQ multiplex PCR, and TCRdb holds only the in-frame ones, with some missing. The sample has over 150,000 clones; about 63% are singletons. The receptor's source is a woman between 35 and 50 years old in good health and CMV-seropositive. This chain joins TRBV5-6 and TRBJ2-7, with 9 bases that match TRBD2. Sequenced input: PBMCs. Written as DNA, the CDR3 is TGTGCCAGCGTCGGGGCCGGCGGGGCTAGCGGGATAATATACGAGCAGTACTTC. Protein sequence: CASVGAGGASGIIYEQYF.